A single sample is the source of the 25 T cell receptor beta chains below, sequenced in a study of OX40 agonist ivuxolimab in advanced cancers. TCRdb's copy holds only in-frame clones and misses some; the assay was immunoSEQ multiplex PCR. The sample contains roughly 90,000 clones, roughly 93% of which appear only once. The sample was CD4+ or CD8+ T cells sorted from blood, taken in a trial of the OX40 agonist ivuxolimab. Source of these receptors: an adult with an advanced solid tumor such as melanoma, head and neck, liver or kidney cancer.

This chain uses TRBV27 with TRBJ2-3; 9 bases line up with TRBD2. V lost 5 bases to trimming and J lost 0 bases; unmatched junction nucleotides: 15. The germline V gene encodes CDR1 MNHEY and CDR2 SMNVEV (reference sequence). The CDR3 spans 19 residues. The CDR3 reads CASSHRPKLAGPSTDTQYF. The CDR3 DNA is TGTGCCAGCAGTCACCGCCCCAAGCTAGCGGGACCTAGCACAGATACGCAGTATTTT.

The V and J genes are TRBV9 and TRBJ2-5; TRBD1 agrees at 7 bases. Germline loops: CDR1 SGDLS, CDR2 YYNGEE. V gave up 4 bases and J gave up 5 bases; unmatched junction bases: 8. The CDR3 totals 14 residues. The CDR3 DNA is TGTGCCAGCAGCCCGGGACAGTCAAGGGAGACCCAGTACTTC. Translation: CASSPGQSRETQYF.

The CDR3, as DNA: TGTGCCAGCAGCATAAAATCCCAGGCGCAGGGAGGAACTGAAGCTTTCTTT. Translation gives CASSIKSQAQGGTEAFF. The V call is TRBV7-9, the J call TRBJ1-1; D is perhaps TRBD1 (5 bases). Germline V gene sequence: CDR1 SEHNR, CDR2 FQNEAQ (reference sequence). This CDR3 region has 17 residues. Between the trimmed V and J ends, which lost 5 bases and 5 bases, there was a span of 24 bases.

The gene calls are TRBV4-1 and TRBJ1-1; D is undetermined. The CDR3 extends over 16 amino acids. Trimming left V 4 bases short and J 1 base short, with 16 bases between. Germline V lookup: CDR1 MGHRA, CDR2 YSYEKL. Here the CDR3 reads CASSPLGREQNTEAFF. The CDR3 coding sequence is TGCGCCAGCAGCCCCCTAGGGCGGGAACAGAACACTGAAGCTTTCTTT.

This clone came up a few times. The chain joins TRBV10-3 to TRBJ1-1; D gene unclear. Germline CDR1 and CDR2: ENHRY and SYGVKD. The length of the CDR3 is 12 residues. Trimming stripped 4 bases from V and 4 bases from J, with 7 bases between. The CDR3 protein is CAISAGLTEAFF. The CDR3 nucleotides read TGTGCCATCAGTGCCGGTCTCACTGAAGCTTTCTTT.

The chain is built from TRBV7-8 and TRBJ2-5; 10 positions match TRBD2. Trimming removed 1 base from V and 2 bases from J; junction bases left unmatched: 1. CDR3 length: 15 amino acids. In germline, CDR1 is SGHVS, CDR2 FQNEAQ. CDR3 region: CASSLGTSGQETQYF. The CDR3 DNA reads TGTGCCAGCAGCTTAGGGACTAGCGGACAAGAGACCCAGTACTTC.

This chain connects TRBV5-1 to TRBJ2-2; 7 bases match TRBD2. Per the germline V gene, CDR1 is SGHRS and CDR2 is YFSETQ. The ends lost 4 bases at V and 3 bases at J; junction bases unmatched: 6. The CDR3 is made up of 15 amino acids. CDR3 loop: CASSPGTTHTGELFF. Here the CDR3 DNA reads TGCGCCAGCAGCCCTGGGACTACACACACCGGGGAGCTGTTTTTT.

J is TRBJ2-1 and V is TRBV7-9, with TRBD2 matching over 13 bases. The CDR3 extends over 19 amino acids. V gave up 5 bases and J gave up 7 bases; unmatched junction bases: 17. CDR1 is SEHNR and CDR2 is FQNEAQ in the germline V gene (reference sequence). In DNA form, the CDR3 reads TGTGCCAGCAGCATGGGACTAGCGGGAACCTTAAGGAGTGGGAATGAGCAGTTCTTC. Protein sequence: CASSMGLAGTLRSGNEQFF. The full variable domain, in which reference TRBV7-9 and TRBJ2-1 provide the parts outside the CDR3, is DTGVSQNPRHKITKRGQNVTFRCDPISEHNRLYWYRQTLGQGPEFLTYFQNEAQLEKSRLLSDRFSAERPKGSFSTLEIQRTEQGDSAMYLCASSMGLAGTLRSGNEQFFGPGTRLTVL.

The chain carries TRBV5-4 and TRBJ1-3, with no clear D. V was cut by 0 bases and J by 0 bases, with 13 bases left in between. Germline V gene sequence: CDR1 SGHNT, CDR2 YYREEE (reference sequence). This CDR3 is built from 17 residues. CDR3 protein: CASSLVGSPRSGNTIYF. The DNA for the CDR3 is TGTGCCAGCAGCTTGGTGGGCAGTCCACGCTCTGGAAACACCATATATTTT. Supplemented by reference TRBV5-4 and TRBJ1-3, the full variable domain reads ETGVTQSPTHLIKTRGQQVTLRCSSQSGHNTVSWYQQALGQGPQFIFQYYREEENGRGNFPPRFSGLQFPNYSSELNVNALELDDSALYLCASSLVGSPRSGNTIYFGEGSWLTVV.

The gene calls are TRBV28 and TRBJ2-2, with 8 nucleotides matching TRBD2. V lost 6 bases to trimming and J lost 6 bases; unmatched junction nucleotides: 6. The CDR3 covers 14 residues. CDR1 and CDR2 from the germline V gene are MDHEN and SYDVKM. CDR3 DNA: TGTGCCAGCAGACGCAGAGCGGGAGCCGGGGAGCTGTTTTTT. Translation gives CASRRRAGAGELFF.

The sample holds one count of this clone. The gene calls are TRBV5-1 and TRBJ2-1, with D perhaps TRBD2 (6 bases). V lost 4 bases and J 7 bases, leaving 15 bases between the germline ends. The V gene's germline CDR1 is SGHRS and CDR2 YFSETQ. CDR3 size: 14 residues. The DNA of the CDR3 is TGCGCCAGCAGCGGGGGGACTTTTATTAATGAGCAGTTCTTC. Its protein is CASSGGTFINEQFF.

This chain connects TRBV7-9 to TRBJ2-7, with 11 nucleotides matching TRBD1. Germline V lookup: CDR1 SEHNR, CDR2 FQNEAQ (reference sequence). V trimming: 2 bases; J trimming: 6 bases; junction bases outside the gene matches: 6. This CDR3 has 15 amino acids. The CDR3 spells CASSLSGQGAGEQYF. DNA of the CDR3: TGTGCCAGCAGCTTAAGTGGACAGGGGGCTGGCGAGCAGTACTTC.

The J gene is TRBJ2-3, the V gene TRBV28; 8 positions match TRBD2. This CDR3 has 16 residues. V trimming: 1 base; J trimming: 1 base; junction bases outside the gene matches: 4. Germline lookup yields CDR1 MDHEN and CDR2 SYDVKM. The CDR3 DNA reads TGTGCCAGCAGTTTATCGGCGGGAGGAGGCACAGATACGCAGTATTTT. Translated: CASSLSAGGGTDTQYF.

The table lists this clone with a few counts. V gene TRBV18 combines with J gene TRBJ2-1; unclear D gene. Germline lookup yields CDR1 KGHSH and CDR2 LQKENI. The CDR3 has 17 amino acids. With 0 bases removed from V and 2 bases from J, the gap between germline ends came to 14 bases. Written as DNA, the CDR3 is TGTGCCAGCTCACCACCGATTGAGGCAGGTCCCTACAATGAGCAGTTCTTC. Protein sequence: CASSPPIEAGPYNEQFF.

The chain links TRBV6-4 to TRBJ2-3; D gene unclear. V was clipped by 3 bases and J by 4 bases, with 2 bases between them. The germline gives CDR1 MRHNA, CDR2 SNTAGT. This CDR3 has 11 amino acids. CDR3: CASSEADTQYF. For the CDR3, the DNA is TGTGCCAGCAGTGAAGCAGATACGCAGTATTTT.

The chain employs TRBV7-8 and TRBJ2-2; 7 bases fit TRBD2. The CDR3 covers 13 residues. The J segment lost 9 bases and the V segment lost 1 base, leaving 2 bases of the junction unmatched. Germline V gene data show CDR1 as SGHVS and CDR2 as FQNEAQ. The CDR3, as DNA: TGTGCCAGCAGCTTAGGCGGGAGTCGGGAGCTGTTTTTT. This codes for CASSLGGSRELFF.

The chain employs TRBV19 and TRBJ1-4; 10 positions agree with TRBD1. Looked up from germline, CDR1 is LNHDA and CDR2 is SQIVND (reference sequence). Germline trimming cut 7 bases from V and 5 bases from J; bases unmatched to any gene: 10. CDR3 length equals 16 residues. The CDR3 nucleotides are TGTGCCAGTATGGGACAGGGGTGGAGAACGAATGAAAAACTGTTTTTT. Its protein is CASMGQGWRTNEKLFF.

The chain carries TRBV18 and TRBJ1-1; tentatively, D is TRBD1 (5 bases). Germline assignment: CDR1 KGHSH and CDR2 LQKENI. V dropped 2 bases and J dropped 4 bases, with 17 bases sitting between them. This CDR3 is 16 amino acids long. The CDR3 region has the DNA TGTGCCAGCTCACCAGTATTAGGGGTCGAGAGCACTGAAGCTTTCTTT. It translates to CASSPVLGVESTEAFF.

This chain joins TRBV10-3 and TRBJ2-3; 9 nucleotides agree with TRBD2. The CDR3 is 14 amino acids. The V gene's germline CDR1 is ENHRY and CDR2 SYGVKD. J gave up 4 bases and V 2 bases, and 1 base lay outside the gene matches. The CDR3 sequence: CAISEAGGADTQYF. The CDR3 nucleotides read TGTGCCATCAGTGAGGCGGGAGGGGCAGATACGCAGTATTTT.

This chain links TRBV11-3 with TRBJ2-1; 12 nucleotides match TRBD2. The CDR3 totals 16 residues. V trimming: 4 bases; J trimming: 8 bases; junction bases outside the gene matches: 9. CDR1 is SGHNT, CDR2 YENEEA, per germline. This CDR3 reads CASSSPPTSGSDEQFF. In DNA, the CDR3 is TGTGCCAGCAGCTCCCCCCCGACTAGCGGGAGCGATGAGCAGTTCTTC.

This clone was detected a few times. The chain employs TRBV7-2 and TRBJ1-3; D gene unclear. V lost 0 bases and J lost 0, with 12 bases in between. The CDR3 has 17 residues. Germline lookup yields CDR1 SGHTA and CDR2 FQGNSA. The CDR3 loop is CASSLAFSTLSGNTIYF. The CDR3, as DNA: TGTGCCAGCAGCTTAGCATTCAGCACCCTCTCTGGAAACACCATATATTTT.

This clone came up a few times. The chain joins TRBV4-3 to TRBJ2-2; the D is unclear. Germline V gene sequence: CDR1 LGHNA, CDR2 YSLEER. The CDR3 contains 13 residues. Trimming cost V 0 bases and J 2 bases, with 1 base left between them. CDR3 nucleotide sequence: TGCGCCAGCAGCCAAGATAACACCGGGGAGCTGTTTTTT. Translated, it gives CASSQDNTGELFF.

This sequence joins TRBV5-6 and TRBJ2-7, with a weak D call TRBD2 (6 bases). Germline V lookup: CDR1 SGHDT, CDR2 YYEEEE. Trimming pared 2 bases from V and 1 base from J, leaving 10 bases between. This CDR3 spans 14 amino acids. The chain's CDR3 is CASSLFGGSYEQYF. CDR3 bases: TGTGCCAGCAGCTTATTCGGGGGATCCTACGAGCAGTACTTC.

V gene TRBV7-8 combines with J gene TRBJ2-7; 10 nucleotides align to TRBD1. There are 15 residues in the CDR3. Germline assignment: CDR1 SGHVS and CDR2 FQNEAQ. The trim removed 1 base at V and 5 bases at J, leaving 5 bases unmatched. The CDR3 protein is CASSLGRTGGHEQYF. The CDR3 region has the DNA TGTGCCAGCAGCTTAGGCAGGACAGGGGGTCACGAGCAGTACTTC. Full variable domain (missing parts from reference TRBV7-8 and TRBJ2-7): GAGVSQSPRYKVAKRGQDVALRCDPISGHVSLFWYQQALGQGPEFLTYFQNEAQLDKSGLPSDRFFAERPEGSVSTLKIQRTQQEDSAVYLCASSLGRTGGHEQYFGPGTRLTVT.

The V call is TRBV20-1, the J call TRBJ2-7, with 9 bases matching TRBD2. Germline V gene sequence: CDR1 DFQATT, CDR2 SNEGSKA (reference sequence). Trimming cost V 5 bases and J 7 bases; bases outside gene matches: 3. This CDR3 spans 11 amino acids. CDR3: CSAGGGAEQYF. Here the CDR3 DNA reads TGCAGTGCTGGCGGGGGGGCGGAGCAGTACTTC.